This T cell receptor (beta chain) stems from a study of cytomegalovirus exposure and HLA in healthy donors. The ends lost 0 bases at V and 1 base at J; junction bases unmatched: 3. This CDR3 has 15 residues. Looked up from germline, CDR1 is MNHEY and CDR2 is SVGAGI. As concerns this clone: The antigen remains unidentified.

The PCR employed 60 Vbeta primers together with 13 Jbeta primers. Here immunoSEQ multiplex PCR was the method, and the copy in TCRdb shows in-frame clones only, minus some. The sample gives under 200,000 clones, roughly four fifths of which show up once; approximately 8% is in the top ten. Study-wide results and caveats: Under in vitro conditions, a few CMV-associated chains were confirmed as specific for CMV antigens. Rare TCR sequences dominated, though some public TCRs recurred in many donors. Productive status was seen about 90% or about 30% of the time for most TCR beta V segments in an earlier analysis. Analysis performed later found 15,000 or so TCR beta sequences associated with HLA alleles at 0.05 false discovery rate.

The sequence was collected from a male donor in good health and CMV-seropositive. The chain is built from TRBV6-5 and TRBJ2-7; 7 bases align to TRBD1. Sequencing input: PBMCs. DNA of the CDR3: TGTGCCAGCAGTTACTCTCCGGGACAGTCCTACGAGCAGTACTTC. Protein sequence: CASSYSPGQSYEQYF.